Following are 15 T cell receptor beta chains from one sample sequenced in a study of PD-1 blockade in classical Hodgkin lymphoma. Sample time point: cycle 4 day 1 (C4D1), after five to seven weeks of nivolumab. All patients experienced relapse after autologous stem cell transplantation, and brentuximab vedotin exposure was variable. Using immunoSEQ multiplex PCR, the repertoire was profiled, and TCRdb retains in-frame clones only, with some absent. This table holds 100,000 or so clones, roughly 87% found once. This material consisted of peripheral blood mononuclear cells (PBMCs), taken before the fourth cycle of nivolumab. These TCRs come from a human donor with classical Hodgkin lymphoma.

Note on this clone: The sample contains more than one DNA sequence encoding this CDR3. CDR3 loop: CASSLVGGASTDTQYF. Written as DNA, the CDR3 is TGCGCCAGCAGCTTGGTAGGGGGTGCTAGCACAGATACGCAGTATTTT. J is TRBJ2-3 and V is TRBV5-1; maybe TRBD1 (6 bases). Trimming cost V 0 bases and J 0 bases, with 11 bases left between them. CDR3 length: 16 amino acids. Germline V gene data show CDR1 as SGHRS and CDR2 as YFSETQ.

The rearrangement links TRBV2 to TRBJ2-7; maybe TRBD2 (5 bases). The CDR3 spans 14 residues. The germline V and J ends were trimmed by 2 bases and 6 bases, with 14 bases remaining between them. CDR1 and CDR2 from the germline V gene are SNHLY and FYNNEI. As DNA, the CDR3 is TGTGCCAGCAGTGAATGGCTAGCAGTGGGCGAGCAGTACTTC. Protein sequence: CASSEWLAVGEQYF.

V and J are TRBV19 and TRBJ2-1; possible D gene TRBD1, 6 bases. V gave up 7 bases and J gave up 2 bases, with 18 bases separating them. The CDR3 extends over 16 amino acids. Germline V gene lookup returns CDR1 LNHDA and CDR2 SQIVND (reference sequence). The CDR3 reads CASTSGPGAPYNEQFF. Written as DNA, the CDR3 is TGTGCCAGTACCTCCGGGCCAGGGGCTCCCTACAATGAGCAGTTCTTC.

The V gene is TRBV6-1, the J gene TRBJ1-2; D ambiguous. CDR1 MNHNS and CDR2 SASEGT come from the germline V gene. The CDR3 is 12 residues long. Trimming pared 8 bases from V and 4 bases from J, leaving 11 bases between. The CDR3 here is CASGRTGYGYTF. The CDR3 region has the DNA TGTGCCAGCGGGAGGACGGGCTATGGCTACACCTTC.

This chain uses TRBV5-4 with TRBJ1-1; D perhaps matches TRBD1 (5 bases). Trimming left V 0 bases short and J 5 bases short, with 11 bases between. The V gene's germline CDR1 is SGHNT and CDR2 YYREEE (reference sequence). The CDR3 is 14 amino acids. CDR3 sequence: CASSLVGGATEAFF. The CDR3, as DNA: TGTGCCAGCAGCTTGGTGGGGGGAGCGACTGAAGCTTTCTTT.

The chain links TRBV4-3 to TRBJ2-1, with a possible D match to TRBD2 (6 bases). V shed 1 base and J shed 0 bases, with 16 bases lying between them. This CDR3 spans 18 amino acids. Germline CDR1 reads LGHNA; CDR2 reads YSLEER. As DNA, the CDR3 is TGCGCCAGCAGCCAAGGAACCCGTAGCGGAAGCTCCTACAATGAGCAGTTCTTC. Translating it yields CASSQGTRSGSSYNEQFF.

The chain recombines TRBV18 with TRBJ1-2, with 11 nucleotides matching TRBD1. V was clipped by 5 bases and J by 0 bases; unmatched bases: 2. The length of the CDR3 is 15 residues. Germline V gives CDR1 KGHSH, CDR2 LQKENI. For the CDR3, the DNA is TGTGCCAGCTCAGGACAGGGGGCGGCTAACTATGGCTACACCTTC. Translated, it gives CASSGQGAANYGYTF.

V and J are TRBV29-1 and TRBJ2-7, with TRBD1 identical over 8 bases. CDR3 length: 15 residues. Germline assignment: CDR1 SQVTM and CDR2 ANQGSEA. V shed 3 bases, J shed 1 base, and the junction held 8 bases outside the gene matches. CDR3 sequence reads: CSVDASGTGSYEQYF. CDR3 coding DNA: TGCAGCGTTGACGCATCCGGGACAGGTTCCTACGAGCAGTACTTC.

This CDR3 reads CASSPVSPGLAPAGELFF. In DNA, the CDR3 is TGTGCCAGCAGTCCCGTCTCCCCGGGACTAGCCCCCGCCGGGGAGCTGTTTTTT. The chain recombines TRBV28 with TRBJ2-2; 9 nucleotides line up with TRBD2. The CDR3 length is 18 residues. The germline V gene has CDR1 MDHEN and CDR2 SYDVKM. V was pared by 5 bases and J by 6 bases, with 16 bases of the junction left unmatched.

V gene TRBV19 combines with J gene TRBJ1-5; possible D gene TRBD1, 6 bases. Germline loops: CDR1 LNHDA, CDR2 SQIVND (reference sequence). V was shortened by 6 bases and J by 5 bases, with 17 bases between the two germline ends. The CDR3 consists of 15 residues. The DNA of the CDR3 is TGTGCCAGTAGCCCTAGGGGGGGCCGGGATCAGCCCCAGCATTTT. The encoded protein is CASSPRGGRDQPQHF.

The V and J genes are TRBV5-1 and TRBJ2-5; the match to TRBD2 covers 7 bases. Germline CDR1 SGHRS, CDR2 YFSETQ. With 3 bases clipped from V and 2 bases from J, the junction kept 10 bases outside the gene matches. CDR3 length equals 16 residues. CDR3 protein: CASSSGEGTKQETQYF. As DNA, the CDR3 is TGCGCCAGCAGCTCCGGGGAAGGGACTAAACAAGAGACCCAGTACTTC.

This chain's CDR3 is CASSLAQNYGYTF. DNA of the CDR3: TGTGCCAGCAGCTTAGCCCAAAACTATGGCTACACCTTC. This rearrangement joins TRBV7-9 to TRBJ1-2; no reliable D call. The germline V gene encodes CDR1 SEHNR and CDR2 FQNEAQ (reference sequence). The ends were cut back, 0 bases at V and 2 bases at J, with 4 bases in the middle. The CDR3 contains 13 residues.

The chain couples TRBV28 to TRBJ2-3; D gene uncertain. The CDR3 is 13 amino acids. CDR1 is MDHEN, CDR2 SYDVKM, per germline. V lost 5 bases and J lost 4, with 10 bases in between. CDR3 nucleotide sequence: TGTGCCAGCAGTCCGACGACTTCAGATACGCAGTATTTT. Its protein is CASSPTTSDTQYF.

The chain uses TRBV19 and TRBJ1-5, with D perhaps TRBD1 (5 bases). The CDR3 contains 15 residues. Germline loops: CDR1 LNHDA, CDR2 SQIVND (reference sequence). Between the trimmed V and J ends, which lost 3 bases and 0 bases, there was a span of 9 bases. The CDR3 is CASSIYRSSNQPQHF. In DNA form, the CDR3 reads TGTGCCAGTAGTATCTACAGGTCTAGCAATCAGCCCCAGCATTTT.

This clone has more than one count but fewer than ten. V usage is TRBV10-3 and J usage is TRBJ1-2, with no clear D. The V gene's germline CDR1 is ENHRY and CDR2 SYGVKD. Trimming shortened V by 6 bases and J by 5 bases, and 16 bases separated the two germline ends. This CDR3 spans 14 amino acids. This CDR3 reads CAIRHPNRPYGYTF. For the CDR3, the DNA is TGTGCCATCAGACACCCAAACCGCCCTTATGGCTACACCTTC.